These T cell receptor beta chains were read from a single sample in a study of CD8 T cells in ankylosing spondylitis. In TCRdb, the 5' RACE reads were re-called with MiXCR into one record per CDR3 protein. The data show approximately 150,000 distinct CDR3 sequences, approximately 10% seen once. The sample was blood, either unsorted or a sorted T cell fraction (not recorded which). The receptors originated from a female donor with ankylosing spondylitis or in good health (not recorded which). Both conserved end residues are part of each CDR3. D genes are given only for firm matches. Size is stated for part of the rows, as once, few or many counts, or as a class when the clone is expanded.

TGTGCCTGGAGTGTGCAGGGGATGCTTTTCTTT	CAWSVQGMLFF	few	TRBV30	TRBJ1-1	NA
TGTGCCATCAGTGTTTGGACTAGCGGTAAAAACAATGAGCAGTTCTTC	CAISVWTSGKNNEQFF	few	TRBV10-3	TRBJ2-1	TRBD2
TGCGCCAGCAGCCAAGCGGTGGGTCGAAACGGGGGCTACACCTTC	CASSQAVGRNGGYTF	NA	TRBV4-3	TRBJ1-2	NA
TGTGCCAGTACCCAAGATGGGGGGTCCTACGAGCAGTACTTC	CASTQDGGSYEQYF	few	TRBV19	TRBJ2-7	NA
TGTGCCAGCAGTTACTCTGCCGCCGGACAAGAGACCCAGTACTTC	CASSYSAAGQETQYF	NA	TRBV6-5	TRBJ2-5	NA
TGTGCCAGCAGTTCCGACAGGGCCTATGGCTACACCTTC	CASSSDRAYGYTF	few	TRBV27	TRBJ1-2	TRBD1
TGTGCCAGCAGTCCGACAGCCCAAGAGACCCAGTACTTC	CASSPTAQETQYF	NA	TRBV5-6	TRBJ2-5	NA
TGTGCCAGCAGCTTGGAGGGGGCCTCCGAGCAGTACTTC	CASSLEGASEQYF	many	TRBV5-5	TRBJ2-7	TRBD1
TGTGCCAGCAGCCCAGACGGGGGTCCCTCCTACGAGCAGTACTTC	CASSPDGGPSYEQYF	NA	TRBV3-1	TRBJ2-7	NA
TGTGCCAGCAGCGCCTCCGACAGGGGAGTCCCTAAGTACTTC	CASSASDRGVPKYF	few	TRBV9	TRBJ2-7	TRBD1
TGTGCCAGCAGCCAGAGTGATAGTACAGGGTCACGAGAGCAGTTCTTC	CASSQSDSTGSREQFF	NA	TRBV14	TRBJ2-1	NA
TGCGCCAGCAGCCTTTCGGACAGGGGGTACACTGAAGCTTTCTTT	CASSLSDRGYTEAFF	few	TRBV4-3	TRBJ1-1	TRBD1
TGTGCCAGCAGCTCGACTGGACAGCCCTACAATGAGCAGTTCTTC	CASSSTGQPYNEQFF	NA	TRBV7-3	TRBJ2-1	NA
TGTGCCAGCAGTTTGAGGGACAGGGAAGGTGAGCAGTTCTTC	CASSLRDREGEQFF	many	TRBV27	TRBJ2-1	TRBD1
TGCAGCGTTGAGGAGGACAGGACGTCCTATGGCTACACCTTC	CSVEEDRTSYGYTF	few	TRBV29-1	TRBJ1-2	TRBD1
TGTGCCAGCAGAGGGGGCCCCTACGAGCAGTACTTC	CASRGGPYEQYF	many	TRBV25-1	TRBJ2-7	TRBD1
TGTGCCAGCAGTCCTATCAGGCTAGCGGGTGTAGAATCGGGATTCTTC	CASSPIRLAGVESGFF	NA	TRBV6-2/TRBV6-3	TRBJ2-1	TRBD2
TGTGCCAGCTCGTTGGTGGGGATTGAAGAAAAACTGTTTTTT	CASSLVGIEEKLFF	many	TRBV7-2	TRBJ1-4	NA
TGTGCCAGCACCCCCGGCGGGATGAGACACAATGAGCAGTTCTTC	CASTPGGMRHNEQFF	NA	TRBV11-2	TRBJ2-1	NA
TGTGCCAGCAGCCCCCAAGCAGATACGCAGTATTTT	CASSPQADTQYF	many	TRBV28	TRBJ2-3	NA
TGCAGCGATACAGAGGGCGCATTAACCGGGGAGCTGTTTTTT	CSDTEGALTGELFF	NA	TRBV20-1	TRBJ2-2	NA